Each of the 24 T cell receptor beta chains below was sequenced from the same sample in a study of shared clonotypes between healthy human individuals. The assay was immunoSEQ multiplex PCR, and TCRdb's table has in-frame clones only and misses some. In the table there are roughly 490,000 clones, roughly 85% of which are singletons. The specimen sequenced was PBMCs. The receptors were gathered from a woman in her 40s in good health. Some clones in this sample may be carry-over from other donors' samples.

This chain joins TRBV4-2 and TRBJ1-5; D remains unclear. Trimming left V 1 base short and J 5 bases short, with 21 bases between. Germline CDR1 is LGHNA and CDR2 is YNFKEQ. The CDR3 runs to 18 residues. In DNA, the CDR3 is TGTGCCAGCAGCCAAGTCGTAACTGGGAGCGGTGCAGATCAGCCCCAGCATTTT. Translating it yields CASSQVVTGSGADQPQHF.

In its sample, this clone was seen a few times. The chain combines TRBV27 with TRBJ2-2; no reliable D call. Trimming left V 6 bases short and J 4 bases short, with 6 bases between. Looked up from germline, CDR1 is MNHEY and CDR2 is SMNVEV (reference sequence). The length of the CDR3 is 12 residues. The CDR3 is CASRKGTGELFF. Here the CDR3 DNA reads TGTGCCAGCAGAAAGGGCACCGGGGAGCTGTTTTTT.

The table lists this clone with a few counts. This chain links TRBV2 with TRBJ1-5, with D possibly being TRBD1 (5 bases). The V and J ends lost 6 bases and 0 bases respectively, with 12 bases between them. CDR3 length: 15 residues. Germline CDR1 SNHLY, CDR2 FYNNEI. The CDR3 protein is CASSSRGNSNQPQHF. The CDR3 DNA reads TGTGCCAGCAGCTCTAGGGGAAATAGCAATCAGCCCCAGCATTTT.

The rearrangement uses TRBV10-1 and TRBJ1-5; D might be TRBD1 (5 bases). In germline, CDR1 is WNHNN, CDR2 SYGVQD (reference sequence). CDR3 length equals 13 residues. The germline V and J ends were trimmed by 8 bases and 8 bases, with 16 bases remaining between them. The CDR3 nucleotides read TGCGCCAGCCCCCCCGTGGGGGTAAAGCCCCAGCATTTT. It encodes CASPPVGVKPQHF.

To note about this clone: The sample contains more than one DNA sequence encoding this CDR3. The CDR3 nucleotides are TGTGCCAGCTCACCAGGGCAGGATCAGCCCCAGCATTTT. Translated: CASSPGQDQPQHF. The chain is built from TRBV18 and TRBJ1-5; D ambiguous. The V gene lost 2 bases and the J gene lost 5 bases, with 7 bases spanning the gap. The CDR3 has 13 residues. From germline, CDR1 is KGHSH and CDR2 LQKENI.

V gene TRBV2 combines with J gene TRBJ1-5; a weak D match, TRBD1 (6 bases). Germline lookup yields CDR1 SNHLY and CDR2 FYNNEI. Trimming took off 8 bases at V and 4 bases at J, with 12 bases between the two ends. This CDR3 region has 13 residues. The CDR3 sequence: CASQGQKNQPQHF. As DNA, the CDR3 is TGTGCCAGCCAAGGACAGAAGAATCAGCCCCAGCATTTT.

The rearrangement uses TRBV7-2 and TRBJ2-5, with 13 bases identical to TRBD2. The CDR3 totals 16 residues. The ends lost 5 bases at V and 5 bases at J; junction bases unmatched: 8. Germline V CDR1 and CDR2: SGHTA, FQGNSA. The CDR3 DNA reads as TGTGCCAGCAGCATAGGACTAGCGGGAGTTGGGGAGACCCAGTACTTC. Translating gives CASSIGLAGVGETQYF.

This clone was recorded at least ten times. V is TRBV4-3 and J is TRBJ2-7; the D gene is possibly TRBD1 (5 bases). V dropped 1 base and J dropped 3 bases, with 16 bases sitting between them. Germline CDR1 is LGHNA and CDR2 is YSLEER. This CDR3 is built from 16 residues. For the CDR3, the DNA is TGCGCCAGCAGCCAAGTCGGGTGGGGCGACCGCTACGAGCAGTACTTC. Its protein is CASSQVGWGDRYEQYF.

V usage is TRBV25-1 and J usage is TRBJ2-1; tentatively, D is TRBD2 (6 bases). V lost 4 bases and J 8 bases, leaving 15 bases between the germline ends. The germline V gene has CDR1 MGHDK and CDR2 SYGVNS. There are 14 residues in the CDR3. The CDR3 coding sequence is TGTGCCAGCAGTGGGTACGGGAGCAGTCATGAGCAGTTCTTC. This gives the protein CASSGYGSSHEQFF.

V usage is TRBV5-1 and J usage is TRBJ1-2; unclear D gene. V lost 0 bases to trimming and J lost 4 bases, with 7 bases between them. The CDR3 runs 13 residues. Germline V CDR1 and CDR2: SGHRS, YFSETQ. CDR3 DNA sequence: TGCGCCAGCAGCTTGGGCCAAGTCTATGGCTACACCTTC. Protein sequence: CASSLGQVYGYTF.

This clone was recorded at least ten times. The chain is built from TRBV28 and TRBJ2-3, with 9 bases identical to TRBD2. The CDR3 is 14 residues long. After removal of 6 bases from V and 4 bases from J, the junction contained 5 bases not matched to a gene. Germline V gene data show CDR1 as MDHEN and CDR2 as SYDVKM. The chain's CDR3 is CASSRQREADTQYF. CDR3 sequence (DNA): TGTGCCAGCAGCAGGCAGCGGGAGGCAGATACGCAGTATTTT.

This rearrangement joins TRBV28 to TRBJ2-2; possibly TRBD2 for D (5 bases). The CDR3 is 16 residues long. In germline, CDR1 is MDHEN, CDR2 SYDVKM. V lost 6 bases to trimming and J lost 0 bases, with 14 bases between them. The CDR3 is CASRRIKAANTGELFF. The DNA for the CDR3 is TGTGCCAGCAGAAGAATAAAAGCGGCGAACACCGGGGAGCTGTTTTTT.

CDR3: CASFLQGSEQFF. In nucleotides, the CDR3 is TGTGCCAGCTTCCTGCAGGGGAGTGAGCAGTTCTTC. The J gene is TRBJ2-1, the V gene TRBV18; perhaps TRBD1 as D (6 bases). The V gene's germline CDR1 is KGHSH and CDR2 LQKENI. Trimming removed 7 bases from V and 9 bases from J, with 13 bases in between. The CDR3 spans 12 residues.

This clone was detected a few times. This chain connects TRBV9 to TRBJ1-2; 9 bases are a match to TRBD1. This CDR3 has 14 amino acids. V dropped 4 bases and J dropped 4; count of bases not matched to a gene: 5. The germline gives CDR1 SGDLS, CDR2 YYNGEE. CDR3 protein: CASSPQTGGYGYTF. In nucleotides, the CDR3 is TGTGCCAGCAGCCCCCAGACAGGGGGCTATGGCTACACCTTC.

The V gene is TRBV7-9, the J gene TRBJ1-1; D not certain. The CDR3 length is 16 residues. V was shortened by 5 bases and J by 0 bases, with 16 bases between the two germline ends. Germline V lookup: CDR1 SEHNR, CDR2 FQNEAQ (reference sequence). CDR3 sequence (DNA): TGTGCCAGCAGCATGGATTATGGCAGCCTGAACACTGAAGCTTTCTTT. Its protein product is CASSMDYGSLNTEAFF.

This chain uses TRBV14 with TRBJ2-3; 7 nucleotides match TRBD2. V shed 4 bases, J shed 4 bases, and the junction held 2 bases outside the gene matches. This CDR3 is 13 amino acids long. Looked up from germline, CDR1 is SGHDN and CDR2 is FVKESK. CDR3 sequence reads: CASSLRGADTQYF. The CDR3, as DNA: TGTGCCAGCAGCCTCCGGGGGGCAGATACGCAGTATTTT. The whole variable domain, remainder taken from reference TRBV14 and TRBJ2-3, is EAGVTQFPSHSVIEKGQTVTLRCDPISGHDNLYWYRRVMGKEIKFLLHFVKESKQDESGMPNNRFLAERTGGTYSTLKVQPAELEDSGVYFCASSLRGADTQYFGPGTRLTVL.

The CDR3 sequence: CASRARRTGANVLTF. CDR3 DNA sequence: TGTGCCAGCAGAGCAAGGAGGACTGGGGCCAACGTCCTGACTTTC. The chain carries TRBV7-9 and TRBJ2-6; possible D gene TRBD2, 5 bases. Germline lookup yields CDR1 SEHNR and CDR2 FQNEAQ (reference sequence). This CDR3 contains 15 residues. With 6 bases removed from V and 2 bases from J, the gap between germline ends came to 11 bases.

The chain has TRBV30 and TRBJ2-2; possible D gene TRBD2, 6 bases. CDR1 and CDR2 from the germline V gene are GTSNPN and SVGIG (reference sequence). Between the trimmed V and J ends, which lost 3 bases and 4 bases, there was a span of 15 bases. The CDR3 is 15 amino acids. CDR3 sequence (DNA): TGTGCCTGGAGCTCCCGGGTCGGGGGCACCGGGGAGCTGTTTTTT. It encodes CAWSSRVGGTGELFF.

The chain is built from TRBV7-3 and TRBJ2-2; perhaps TRBD2 as D (6 bases). The CDR3 length is 17 residues. V lost 7 bases and J lost 4, with 22 bases in between. Germline CDR1 SGHTA, CDR2 FQGTGA. The chain's CDR3 is CASNALGLPPGTGELFF. Here the CDR3 DNA reads TGTGCCAGCAACGCTCTCGGACTACCTCCGGGCACCGGGGAGCTGTTTTTT.

This sequence joins TRBV5-6 and TRBJ2-5, with a weak D call TRBD1 (6 bases). The CDR3 contains 13 residues. From germline, CDR1 is SGHDT and CDR2 YYEEEE. Trimming shortened V by 4 bases and J by 1 base, and 8 bases separated the two germline ends. The DNA for the CDR3 is TGTGCCAGCAGCCGGACAGCCCAAGAGACCCAGTACTTC. Its translation: CASSRTAQETQYF.

As for this clone: Additional DNA sequences in this sample encode the identical CDR3. V usage is TRBV7-2 and J usage is TRBJ1-2; no clear D gene. The CDR3 is 13 residues long. From germline, CDR1 is SGHTA and CDR2 FQGNSA. Trimming cost V 1 base and J 2 bases, with 5 bases left between them. CDR3 in DNA: TGTGCCAGCAGCTTAGGCCAGAACTATGGCTACACCTTC. Its translation is CASSLGQNYGYTF.

This clone was observed a handful of times. The gene calls are TRBV13 and TRBJ2-2; 9 nucleotides agree with TRBD2. Trimming at V came to 5 bases and at J to 5 bases, leaving 6 bases not matched to a gene. The CDR3 is made up of 15 amino acids. Germline assignment: CDR1 PRHDT and CDR2 FYEKMQ (reference sequence). The DNA of the CDR3 is TGTGCCAGCAGCCTGGGAGCGGGAGGTACCGGGGAGCTGTTTTTT. Protein product: CASSLGAGGTGELFF.

The V call is TRBV7-2, the J call TRBJ1-1, with D unresolved. The CDR3 totals 13 residues. V was pared by 0 bases and J by 10 bases, with 12 bases between. Germline CDR1 is SGHTA and CDR2 is FQGNSA. The CDR3 sequence: CASSLAPDGSAFF. The CDR3 nucleotides are TGTGCCAGCAGCTTAGCCCCCGATGGGTCAGCTTTCTTT.

This chain joins TRBV19 and TRBJ2-7; no reliable D call. V was trimmed by 6 bases and J by 0 bases, leaving 12 bases between them. Germline CDR1 reads LNHDA; CDR2 reads SQIVND (reference sequence). The CDR3 sequence is 14 residues long. The DNA of the CDR3 is TGTGCCAGTAGCCCTCAGGTAGGCTCCTACGAGCAGTACTTC. Its translation: CASSPQVGSYEQYF. Complete variable domain (other parts from reference TRBV19 and TRBJ2-7): DGGITQSPKYLFRKEGQNVTLSCEQNLNHDAMYWYRQDPGQGLRLIYYSQIVNDFQKGDIAEGYSVSREKKESFPLTVTSAQKNPTAFYLCASSPQVGSYEQYFGPGTRLTVT.